The TCR beta chain under discussion was sequenced for a study of T cells expressing NK-cell markers. Turning to the study itself: Sorted T-cell subsets CD3+CD56+NKG2C+, CD3+CD56+NKG2C- and CD3+CD56-NKG2C+ were TCR beta-sequenced. Sequenced donors, eight in total, included seven who were HCMV-seropositive and one who was seronegative.

Study findings and constraints: For several donors, these clonotypes were likewise the leading ones in the CD3+CD56-NKG2C+ fraction.

The CDR3 is made up of 13 amino acids. CDR1 is DFQATT, CDR2 SNEGSKA, per germline (reference sequence). Details on this clonotype: Its cognate antigen is unknown.

From the 5' RACE reads, TCRdb lists one entry per CDR3 protein and no DNA. This table holds 300,000 to 500,000 distinct CDR3 sequences. The V and J genes are TRBV20-1 and TRBJ2-3; TCRdb designates TRBD2, a call that cannot be tested without DNA. The sequence was collected from a woman in her fifties or sixties in good health. The source material was blood T cells: a sorted CD56 or NKG2C T cell subset, CD4+ or CD8+ T cells, or bulk PBMC T cells (not recorded which). This CDR3 is CSANLAGLNTQYF.